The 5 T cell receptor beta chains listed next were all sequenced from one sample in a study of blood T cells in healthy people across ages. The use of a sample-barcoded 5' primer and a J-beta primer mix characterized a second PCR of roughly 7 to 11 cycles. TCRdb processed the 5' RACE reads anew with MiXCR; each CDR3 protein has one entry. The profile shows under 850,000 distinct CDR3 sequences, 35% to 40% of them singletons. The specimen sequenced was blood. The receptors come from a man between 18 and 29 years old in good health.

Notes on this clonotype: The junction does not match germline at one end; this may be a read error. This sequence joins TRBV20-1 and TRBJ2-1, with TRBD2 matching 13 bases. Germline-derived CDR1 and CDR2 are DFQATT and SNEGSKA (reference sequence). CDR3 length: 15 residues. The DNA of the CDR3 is TGCGGTGCTAGTACTAGCGGGGGGGGAAAAAATGAGCAGTTCTTC. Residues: CGASTSGGGKNEQFF.

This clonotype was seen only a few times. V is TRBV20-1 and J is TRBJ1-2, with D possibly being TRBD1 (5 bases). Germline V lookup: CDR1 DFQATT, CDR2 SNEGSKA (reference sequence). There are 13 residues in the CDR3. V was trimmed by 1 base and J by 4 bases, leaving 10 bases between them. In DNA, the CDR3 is TGCAGTGCTAGAGGCAGGGCGGTCTATGGCTACACCTTC. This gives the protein CSARGRAVYGYTF.

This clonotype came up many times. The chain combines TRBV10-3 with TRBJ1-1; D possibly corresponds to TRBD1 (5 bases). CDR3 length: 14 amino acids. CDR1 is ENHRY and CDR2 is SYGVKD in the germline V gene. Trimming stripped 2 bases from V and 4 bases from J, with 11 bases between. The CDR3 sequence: CAISEGPGGTEAFF. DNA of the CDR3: TGTGCCATCAGTGAGGGCCCGGGGGGCACTGAAGCTTTCTTT.

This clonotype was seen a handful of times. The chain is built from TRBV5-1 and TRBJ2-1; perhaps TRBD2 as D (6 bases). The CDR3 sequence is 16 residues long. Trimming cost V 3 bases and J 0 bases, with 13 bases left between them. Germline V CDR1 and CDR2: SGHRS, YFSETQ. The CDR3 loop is CASSWGVGGSYNEQFF. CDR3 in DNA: TGCGCCAGCAGCTGGGGGGTAGGCGGCTCCTACAATGAGCAGTTCTTC. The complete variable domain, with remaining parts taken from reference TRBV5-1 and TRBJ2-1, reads KAGVTQTPRYLIKTRGQQVTLSCSPISGHRSVSWYQQTPGQGLQFLFEYFSETQRNKGNFPGRFSGRQFSNSRSEMNVSTLELGDSALYLCASSWGVGGSYNEQFFGPGTRLTVL.

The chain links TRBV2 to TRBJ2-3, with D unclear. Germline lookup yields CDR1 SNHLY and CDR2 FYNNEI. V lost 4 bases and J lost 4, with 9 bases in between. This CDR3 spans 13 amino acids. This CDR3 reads CASSVYPSDTQYF. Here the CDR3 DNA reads TGTGCCAGCAGTGTCTACCCCTCAGATACGCAGTATTTT.